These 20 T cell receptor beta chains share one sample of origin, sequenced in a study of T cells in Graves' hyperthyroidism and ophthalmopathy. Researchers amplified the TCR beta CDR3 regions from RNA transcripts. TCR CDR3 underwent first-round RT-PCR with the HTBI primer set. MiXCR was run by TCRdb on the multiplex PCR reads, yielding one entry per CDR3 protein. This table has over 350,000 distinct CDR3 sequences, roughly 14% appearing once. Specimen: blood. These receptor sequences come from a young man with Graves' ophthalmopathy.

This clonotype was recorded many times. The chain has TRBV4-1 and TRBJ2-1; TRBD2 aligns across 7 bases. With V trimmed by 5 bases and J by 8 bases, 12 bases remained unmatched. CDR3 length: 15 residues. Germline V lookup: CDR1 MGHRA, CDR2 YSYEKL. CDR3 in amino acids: CASSSRERGEDEQFF. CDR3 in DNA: TGCGCCAGCAGCTCCCGGGAGCGGGGTGAAGATGAGCAGTTCTTC.

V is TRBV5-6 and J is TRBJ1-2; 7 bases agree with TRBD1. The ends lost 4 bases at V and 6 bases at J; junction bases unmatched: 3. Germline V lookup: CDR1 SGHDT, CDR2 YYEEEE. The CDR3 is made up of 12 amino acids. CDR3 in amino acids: CASSEGADGYTF. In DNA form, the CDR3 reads TGTGCCAGCAGCGAGGGGGCCGATGGCTACACCTTC.

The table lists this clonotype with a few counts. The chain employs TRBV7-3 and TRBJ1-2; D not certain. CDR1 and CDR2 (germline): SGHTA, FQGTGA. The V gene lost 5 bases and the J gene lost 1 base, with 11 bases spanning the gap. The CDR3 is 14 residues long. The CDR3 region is CASSPGPNNYGYTF. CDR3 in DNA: TGTGCCAGCAGCCCCGGACCGAATAACTATGGCTACACCTTC. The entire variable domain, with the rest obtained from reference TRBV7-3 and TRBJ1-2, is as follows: GAGVSQTPSNKVTEKGKYVELRCDPISGHTALYWYRQSLGQGPEFLIYFQGTGAADDSGLPNDRFFAVRPEGSVSTLKIQRTERGDSAVYLCASSPGPNNYGYTFGSGTRLTVV.

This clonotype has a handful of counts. In nucleotides, the CDR3 is TGTGCCAGCTCACCTATTAGCGGGGGGGCAATCGATGAGCAGTTCTTC. Protein sequence: CASSPISGGAIDEQFF. The J gene is TRBJ2-1, the V gene TRBV18; 11 bases align to TRBD2. Germline trimming cut 3 bases from V and 8 bases from J; bases unmatched to any gene: 9. This CDR3 contains 16 residues. Germline values: CDR1 KGHSH, CDR2 LQKENI.

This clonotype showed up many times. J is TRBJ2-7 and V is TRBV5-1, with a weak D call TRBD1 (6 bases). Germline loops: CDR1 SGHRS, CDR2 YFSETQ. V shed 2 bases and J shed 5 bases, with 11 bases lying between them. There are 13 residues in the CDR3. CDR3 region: CASSFQGTHEQYF. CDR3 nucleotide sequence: TGCGCCAGCAGCTTTCAGGGGACCCACGAGCAGTACTTC.

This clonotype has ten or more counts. The CDR3 loop reads CASSLRGRVGNEQFF. In nucleotides, the CDR3 is TGTGCCAGCAGCTTACGTGGGAGGGTAGGCAATGAGCAGTTCTTC. The genes are TRBV7-9 and TRBJ2-1, with 7 positions matching TRBD2. V was pared by 2 bases and J by 6 bases, with 7 bases of the junction left unmatched. This CDR3 comprises 15 residues. Looked up from germline, CDR1 is SEHNR and CDR2 is FQNEAQ (reference sequence). The entire variable domain, with the rest obtained from reference TRBV7-9 and TRBJ2-1, is as follows: DTGVSQNPRHKITKRGQNVTFRCDPISEHNRLYWYRQTLGQGPEFLTYFQNEAQLEKSRLLSDRFSAERPKGSFSTLEIQRTEQGDSAMYLCASSLRGRVGNEQFFGPGTRLTVL.

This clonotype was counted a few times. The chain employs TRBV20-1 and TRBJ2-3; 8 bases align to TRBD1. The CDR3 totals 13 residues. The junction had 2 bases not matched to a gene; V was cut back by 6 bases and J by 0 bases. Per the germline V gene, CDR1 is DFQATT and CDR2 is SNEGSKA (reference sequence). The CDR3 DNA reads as TGCAGTGCGACAGGGGAAAGCACAGATACGCAGTATTTT. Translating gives CSATGESTDTQYF.

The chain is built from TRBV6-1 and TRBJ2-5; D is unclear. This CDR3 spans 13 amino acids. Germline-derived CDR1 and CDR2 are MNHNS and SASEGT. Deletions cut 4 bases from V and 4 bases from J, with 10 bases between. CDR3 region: CASSVLIGETQYF. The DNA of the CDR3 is TGTGCCAGCAGTGTCCTCATAGGAGAGACCCAGTACTTC.

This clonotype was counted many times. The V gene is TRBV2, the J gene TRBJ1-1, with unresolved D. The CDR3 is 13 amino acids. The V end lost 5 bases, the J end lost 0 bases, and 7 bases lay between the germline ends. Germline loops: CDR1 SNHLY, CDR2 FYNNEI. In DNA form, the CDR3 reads TGTGCCAGCAGTACAACACTGAACACTGAAGCTTTCTTT. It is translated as CASSTTLNTEAFF. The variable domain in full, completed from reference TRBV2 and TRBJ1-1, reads EPEVTQTPSHQVTQMGQEVILRCVPISNHLYFYWYRQILGQKVEFLVSFYNNEISEKSEIFDDQFSVERPDGSNFTLKIRSTKLEDSAMYFCASSTTLNTEAFFGQGTRLTVV.

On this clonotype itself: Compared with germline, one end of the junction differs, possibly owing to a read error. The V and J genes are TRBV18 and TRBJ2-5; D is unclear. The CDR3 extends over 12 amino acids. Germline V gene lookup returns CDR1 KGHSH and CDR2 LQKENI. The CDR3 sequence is CAGSPSQETQYF. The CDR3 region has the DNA TGTGCCGGCTCCCCATCCCAAGAGACCCAGTACTTC.

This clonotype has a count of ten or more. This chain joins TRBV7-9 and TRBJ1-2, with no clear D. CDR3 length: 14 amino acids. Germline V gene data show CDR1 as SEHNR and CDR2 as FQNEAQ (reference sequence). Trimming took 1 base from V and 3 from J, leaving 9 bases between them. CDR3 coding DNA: TGTGCCAGCAGCTTAGACAGTCTGGACTATGGCTACACCTTC. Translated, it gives CASSLDSLDYGYTF.

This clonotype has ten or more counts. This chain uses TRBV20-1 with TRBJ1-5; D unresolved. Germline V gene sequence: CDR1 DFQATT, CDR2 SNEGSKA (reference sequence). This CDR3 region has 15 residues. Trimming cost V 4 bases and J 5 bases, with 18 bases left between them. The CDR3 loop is CSATDLSGAHQPQHF. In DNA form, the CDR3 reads TGCAGTGCTACTGACCTATCGGGCGCACATCAGCCCCAGCATTTT.

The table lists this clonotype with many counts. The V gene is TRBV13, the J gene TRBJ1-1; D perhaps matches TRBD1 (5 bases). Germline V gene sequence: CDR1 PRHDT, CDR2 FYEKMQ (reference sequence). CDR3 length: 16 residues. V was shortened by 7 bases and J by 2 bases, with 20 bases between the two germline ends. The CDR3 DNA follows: TGTGCCAGCACCCCCTGGGGGGAGGAGGGTAACACTGAAGCTTTCTTT. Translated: CASTPWGEEGNTEAFF.

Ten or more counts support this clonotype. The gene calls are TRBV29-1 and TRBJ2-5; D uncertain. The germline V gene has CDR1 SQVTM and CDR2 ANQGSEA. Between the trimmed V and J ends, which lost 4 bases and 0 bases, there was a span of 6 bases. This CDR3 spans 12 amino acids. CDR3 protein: CSVGLNQETQYF. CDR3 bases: TGCAGCGTTGGACTTAACCAAGAGACCCAGTACTTC.

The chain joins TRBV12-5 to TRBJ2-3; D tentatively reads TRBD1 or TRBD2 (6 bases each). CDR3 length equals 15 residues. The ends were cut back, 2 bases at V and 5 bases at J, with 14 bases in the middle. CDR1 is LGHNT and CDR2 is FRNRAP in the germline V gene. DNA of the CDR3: TGTGCTAGTGGTTTGTTTTTGGGGGGCCAAGATACGCAGTATTTT. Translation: CASGLFLGGQDTQYF.

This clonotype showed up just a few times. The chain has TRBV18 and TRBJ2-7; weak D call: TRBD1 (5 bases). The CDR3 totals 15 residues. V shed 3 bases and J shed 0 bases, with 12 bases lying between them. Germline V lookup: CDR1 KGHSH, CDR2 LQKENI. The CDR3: CASSPWGMFSYEQYF. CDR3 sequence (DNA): TGTGCCAGCTCACCCTGGGGCATGTTCTCCTACGAGCAGTACTTC.

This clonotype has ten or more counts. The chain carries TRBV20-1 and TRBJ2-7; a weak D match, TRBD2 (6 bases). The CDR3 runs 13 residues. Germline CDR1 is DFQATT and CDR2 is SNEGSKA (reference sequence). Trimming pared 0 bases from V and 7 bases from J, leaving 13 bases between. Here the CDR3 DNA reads TGCAGTGCTAGAGATGAGGGACTGGGAGAGCAGTACTTC. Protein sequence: CSARDEGLGEQYF.

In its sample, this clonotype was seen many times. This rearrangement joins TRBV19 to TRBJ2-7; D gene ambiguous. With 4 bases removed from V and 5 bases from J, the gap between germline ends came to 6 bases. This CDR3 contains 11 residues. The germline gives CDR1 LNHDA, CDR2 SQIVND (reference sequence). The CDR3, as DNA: TGTGCCAGTAGTACCGGCCACGAGCAGTACTTC. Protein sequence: CASSTGHEQYF.

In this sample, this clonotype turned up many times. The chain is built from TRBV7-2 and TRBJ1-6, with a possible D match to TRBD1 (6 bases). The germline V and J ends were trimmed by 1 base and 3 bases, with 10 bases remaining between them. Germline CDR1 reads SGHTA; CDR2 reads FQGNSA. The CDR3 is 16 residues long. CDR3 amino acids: CASSLVWTVYNSPLHF. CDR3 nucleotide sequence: TGTGCCAGCAGCTTAGTTTGGACAGTCTATAATTCACCCCTCCACTTT.

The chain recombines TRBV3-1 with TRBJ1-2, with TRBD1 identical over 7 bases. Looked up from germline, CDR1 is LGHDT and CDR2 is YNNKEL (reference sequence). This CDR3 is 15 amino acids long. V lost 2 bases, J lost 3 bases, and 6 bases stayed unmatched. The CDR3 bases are TGTGCCAGCAGCCAATCCCCCGGGACAGACTATGGCTACACCTTC. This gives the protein CASSQSPGTDYGYTF. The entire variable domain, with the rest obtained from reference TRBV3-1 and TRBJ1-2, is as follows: DTAVSQTPKYLVTQMGNDKSIKCEQNLGHDTMYWYKQDSKKFLKIMFSYNNKELIINETVPNRFSPKSPDKAHLNLHINSLELGDSAVYFCASSQSPGTDYGYTFGSGTRLTVV.